One sample yielded the 19 T cell receptor beta chains listed below, sequenced in a study of PD-1 blockade in classical Hodgkin lymphoma. The protocol was immunoSEQ multiplex PCR, while the TCRdb copy is restricted to in-frame clones and leaves out a portion. The sample records roughly 50,000 clones, roughly 80% being singletons. Each of the patients experienced relapse following autologous stem cell transplantation, and their brentuximab vedotin exposure differed. The source material was peripheral blood mononuclear cells (PBMCs), sampled at baseline. The receptors come from a human donor with classical Hodgkin lymphoma.

The chain's CDR3 is CASSHWTSASYNEQFF. The CDR3, as DNA: TGTGCCAGCAGCCACTGGACTAGCGCCTCCTACAATGAGCAGTTCTTC. The chain is built from TRBV14 and TRBJ2-1, with 9 bases identical to TRBD2. CDR1 is SGHDN, CDR2 FVKESK, per germline. This CDR3 has 16 residues. With 3 bases clipped from V and 0 bases from J, the junction kept 3 bases outside the gene matches. The complete variable domain, with remaining parts taken from reference TRBV14 and TRBJ2-1, reads EAGVTQFPSHSVIEKGQTVTLRCDPISGHDNLYWYRRVMGKEIKFLLHFVKESKQDESGMPNNRFLAERTGGTYSTLKVQPAELEDSGVYFCASSHWTSASYNEQFFGPGTRLTVL.

The chain has TRBV7-9 and TRBJ1-2; 9 bases match TRBD1. After removal of 2 bases from V and 6 bases from J, the junction contained 4 bases not matched to a gene. From germline, CDR1 is SEHNR and CDR2 FQNEAQ (reference sequence). The CDR3 extends over 14 amino acids. This CDR3 is CASSLTGQGHGYTF. CDR3 nucleotides: TGTGCCAGCAGCTTAACGGGACAGGGCCATGGCTACACCTTC.

The chain is built from TRBV5-1 and TRBJ1-2, with a possible D match to TRBD1 (5 bases). This CDR3 has 17 residues. V was trimmed by 9 bases and J by 0 bases, leaving 24 bases between them. Germline values: CDR1 SGHRS, CDR2 YFSETQ. The CDR3: CATRKSGPADSNYGYTF. The CDR3 region has the DNA TGCGCCACCAGGAAGTCGGGGCCCGCAGACTCTAACTATGGCTACACCTTC.

This clone was counted a few times. The genes are TRBV14 and TRBJ1-3; D unresolved. The germline CDR1 and CDR2 sequences are SGHDN and FVKESK. CDR3 size: 13 residues. V lost 0 bases to trimming and J lost 3 bases, with 3 bases between them. CDR3 protein: CASSQEGGNTIYF. In DNA, the CDR3 is TGTGCCAGCAGCCAAGAGGGTGGAAACACCATATATTTT.

Only one count was recorded for this clone. The J gene is TRBJ2-3, the V gene TRBV10-3; TRBD2 matches at 9 bases. CDR3 length equals 17 residues. The germline V gene encodes CDR1 ENHRY and CDR2 SYGVKD. The V segment lost 8 bases and the J segment 3 bases; nucleotides outside the gene matches: 15. CDR3 sequence reads: CAILVQGGSGRTDTQYF. CDR3 DNA: TGTGCCATCTTGGTCCAGGGTGGTAGCGGGAGAACAGATACGCAGTATTTT.

This chain joins TRBV4-1 and TRBJ1-5, with TRBD1 identical over 8 bases. The V gene end was trimmed by 2 bases and the J gene end by 5 bases; junction bases not matched to a gene: 14. CDR3 length: 18 residues. The germline gives CDR1 MGHRA, CDR2 YSYEKL. CDR3 loop: CASSQLFQGAALHQPQHF. In DNA form, the CDR3 reads TGCGCCAGCAGCCAACTCTTTCAGGGGGCGGCTCTTCATCAGCCCCAGCATTTT.

On this clone: Other nucleotide sequences from this sample produce the same CDR3. V and J are TRBV20-1 and TRBJ2-1; no clear D. Looked up from germline, CDR1 is DFQATT and CDR2 is SNEGSKA (reference sequence). Trimming removed 1 base from V and 4 bases from J, with 2 bases in between. This CDR3 has 11 amino acids. This CDR3 is CSARGYNEQFF. The DNA of the CDR3 is TGCAGTGCTAGAGGGTACAATGAGCAGTTCTTC.

This clone was recorded once. V gene TRBV4-1 combines with J gene TRBJ1-2, with D perhaps TRBD1 (5 bases). CDR1 MGHRA and CDR2 YSYEKL come from the germline V gene. This CDR3 comprises 15 residues. V lost 5 bases and J lost 0, with 13 bases in between. In nucleotides, the CDR3 is TGCGCCAGCAGCACCCGGGGACGGACTAACTATGGCTACACCTTC. It is translated as CASSTRGRTNYGYTF.

The chain couples TRBV18 to TRBJ1-3; a weak D match, TRBD1 (6 bases). The CDR3 runs to 13 residues. Germline V gene sequence: CDR1 KGHSH, CDR2 LQKENI. V was shortened by 8 bases and J by 4 bases, with 12 bases between the two germline ends. Written as DNA, the CDR3 is TGTGCCAGCATCACAACAGGGGGAAACACCATATATTTT. Its protein product is CASITTGGNTIYF. The entire variable domain, with the rest obtained from reference TRBV18 and TRBJ1-3, is as follows: NAGVMQNPRHLVRRRGQEARLRCSPMKGHSHVYWYRQLPEEGLKFMVYLQKENIIDESGMPKERFSAEFPKEGPSILRIQQVVRGDSAAYFCASITTGGNTIYFGEGSWLTVV.

The chain employs TRBV6-5 and TRBJ2-3; perhaps TRBD2 as D (5 bases). The CDR3 covers 13 residues. V was pared by 0 bases and J by 10 bases, with 11 bases between. The germline V gene has CDR1 MNHEY and CDR2 SVGAGI. CDR3 nucleotides: TGTGCCAGCAGTTACTCCGGACTGGATTCGCAGTATTTT. As protein: CASSYSGLDSQYF.

This clone appeared a single time. The genes are TRBV6-1 and TRBJ2-6; D is unresolved. Germline CDR1 MNHNS, CDR2 SASEGT. The CDR3 is made up of 13 amino acids. The ends were cut back, 7 bases at V and 0 bases at J, with 4 bases in the middle. DNA of the CDR3: TGTGCCAGCACTAACTCTGGGGCCAACGTCCTGACTTTC. Translating gives CASTNSGANVLTF.

V gene TRBV7-8 combines with J gene TRBJ1-1; D might be TRBD1 (5 bases). Germline CDR1 reads SGHVS; CDR2 reads FQNEAQ. V lost 3 bases and J lost 0, with 11 bases in between. The CDR3 is made up of 15 amino acids. The CDR3 nucleotides read TGTGCCAGCAGCTTGCCGGACACCATGAACACTGAAGCTTTCTTT. Residues: CASSLPDTMNTEAFF.

V usage is TRBV13 and J usage is TRBJ2-3; tentative D call: TRBD2 (6 bases). Trimming shortened V by 4 bases and J by 2 bases, and 25 bases separated the two germline ends. Per germline, CDR1 PRHDT and CDR2 FYEKMQ (reference sequence). CDR3 length: 19 residues. The CDR3 region has the DNA TGTGCCAGCAGCTGGAGGGACGGAGTACCCCAAACACACACAGATACGCAGTATTTT. Protein sequence: CASSWRDGVPQTHTDTQYF.

The chain links TRBV18 to TRBJ1-3; D is ambiguous. Germline V gives CDR1 KGHSH, CDR2 LQKENI. The CDR3 is 16 amino acids. The V gene lost 1 base and the J gene lost 0 bases, with 10 bases spanning the gap. The DNA of the CDR3 is TGTGCCAGCTCACCACGGGCCCAGAGCTCTGGAAACACCATATATTTT. This encodes CASSPRAQSSGNTIYF.

The chain has TRBV30 and TRBJ1-5, with D maybe TRBD1 (6 bases). The length of the CDR3 is 13 residues. The V end was cut by 5 bases, the J end by 4 bases, with 12 bases between. Germline CDR1 reads GTSNPN; CDR2 reads SVGIG (reference sequence). Here the CDR3 DNA reads TGTGCCTGGGGGGGCCTGGGGAATCAGCCCCAGCATTTT. Amino acid sequence: CAWGGLGNQPQHF.

The chain joins TRBV6-5 to TRBJ2-1; D might be TRBD1 (5 bases). The CDR3 is made up of 13 amino acids. Trimming removed 5 bases from V and 3 bases from J, with 8 bases in between. Germline values: CDR1 MNHEY, CDR2 SVGAGI. The chain's CDR3 is CASSTQGYNEQFF. The DNA of the CDR3 is TGTGCCAGCAGTACTCAGGGCTACAATGAGCAGTTCTTC.

The chain carries TRBV11-2 and TRBJ2-7, with D hard to call. Germline V gives CDR1 SGHAT, CDR2 FQNNGV. V lost 0 bases to trimming and J lost 6 bases, with 12 bases between them. This CDR3 region has 14 residues. The CDR3 sequence is CASSLDEVTAEQYF. The CDR3 region has the DNA TGTGCCAGCAGCTTAGATGAGGTAACGGCCGAGCAGTACTTC. The variable domain in full, with the rest retrieved from reference TRBV11-2 and TRBJ2-7, is EAGVAQSPRYKIIEKRQSVAFWCNPISGHATLYWYQQILGQGPKLLIQFQNNGVVDDSQLPKDRFSAERLKGVDSTLKIQPAKLEDSAVYLCASSLDEVTAEQYFGPGTRLTVT.

The chain uses TRBV18 and TRBJ2-2, with 8 positions matching TRBD1. Germline CDR1 KGHSH, CDR2 LQKENI. The CDR3 sequence is 16 residues long. Trimming at V came to 3 bases and at J to 1 base, leaving 4 bases not matched to a gene. The CDR3 DNA is TGTGCCAGCTCACCCGGTGGGACAGGGAACACCGGGGAGCTGTTTTTT. Translated: CASSPGGTGNTGELFF. The whole variable domain, remainder taken from reference TRBV18 and TRBJ2-2, is NAGVMQNPRHLVRRRGQEARLRCSPMKGHSHVYWYRQLPEEGLKFMVYLQKENIIDESGMPKERFSAEFPKEGPSILRIQQVVRGDSAAYFCASSPGGTGNTGELFFGEGSRLTVL.

The rearrangement uses TRBV4-1 and TRBJ2-5; 7 nucleotides match TRBD1. This CDR3 comprises 15 residues. The germline V gene has CDR1 MGHRA and CDR2 YSYEKL. The J segment lost 2 bases and the V segment lost 1 base, leaving 4 bases of the junction unmatched. As DNA, the CDR3 is TGCGCCAGCAGCCAAGGGACAGGCCTACAAGAGACCCAGTACTTC. This sequence encodes CASSQGTGLQETQYF.